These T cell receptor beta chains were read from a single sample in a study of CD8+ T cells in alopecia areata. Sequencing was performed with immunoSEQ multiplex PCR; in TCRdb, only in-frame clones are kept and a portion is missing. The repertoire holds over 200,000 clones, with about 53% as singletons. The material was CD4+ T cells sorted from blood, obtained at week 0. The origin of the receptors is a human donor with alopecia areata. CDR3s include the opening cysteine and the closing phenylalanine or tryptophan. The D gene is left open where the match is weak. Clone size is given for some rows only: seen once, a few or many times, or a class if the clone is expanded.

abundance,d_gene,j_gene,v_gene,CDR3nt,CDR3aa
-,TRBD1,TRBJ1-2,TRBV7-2,TGTGCCAGCAGCTTAGGGGACAGTGCCTATGGCTACACCTTC,CASSLGDSAYGYTF
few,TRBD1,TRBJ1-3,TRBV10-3,TGTGCCAGGACAGGGAAAAGCTCTGGAAACACCATATATTTT,CARTGKSSGNTIYF
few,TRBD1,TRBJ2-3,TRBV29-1,TGCAGCGTTGTAAGGGGGCTGGGGGATACGCAGTATTTT,CSVVRGLGDTQYF
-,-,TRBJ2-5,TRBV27,TGTGCCAGCAGTTTCGCCAGGGGCGGCTACCAAGAGACCCAGTACTTC,CASSFARGGYQETQYF
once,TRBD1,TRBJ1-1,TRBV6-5,TGTGCCAGCAGGAGACAGGGTTTTGACACTGAAGCTTTCTTT,CASRRQGFDTEAFF
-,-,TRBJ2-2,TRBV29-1,TGCAGCGTTAAGAGTCGGGAAAACACCGGGGAGCTGTTTTTT,CSVKSRENTGELFF
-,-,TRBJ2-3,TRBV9,TGTGCCAGCAGCCGTCGACAGAGGCTGGCAGATACGCAGTATTTT,CASSRRQRLADTQYF
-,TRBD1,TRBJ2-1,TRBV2,TGTGCCAGCAGAAGGATCGGGACAGGGCTGTTCTTC,CASRRIGTGLFF
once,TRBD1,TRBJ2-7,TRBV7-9,TGTGCCAGCAGCTTTACATCCGGGACAGGGAATTACGAGCAGTACTTC,CASSFTSGTGNYEQYF
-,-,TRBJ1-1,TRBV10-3,TGTGCCATCAGTATAAGAGAGGAAGCTGAAGCTTTCTTT,CAISIREEAEAFF
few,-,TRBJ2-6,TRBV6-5,TGTGCCAGCAGCCCCCTTTCCTCTGGGGCCAACGTCCTGACTTTC,CASSPLSSGANVLTF
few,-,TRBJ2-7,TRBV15,TGTGCCACCAGCAGAGTGCAGGAGTCCTACGAGCAGTACTTC,CATSRVQESYEQYF
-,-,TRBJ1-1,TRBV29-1,TGCAGCGTTGGTTATCAGGGGAGGGACACTGAAGCTTTCTTT,CSVGYQGRDTEAFF
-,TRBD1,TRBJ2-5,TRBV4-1,TGCGCCAGCAGCCAAGTAGGGACAGGGTGGGAGACCCAGTACTTC,CASSQVGTGWETQYF
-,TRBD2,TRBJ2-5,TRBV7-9,TGTGCCAGCAGCTCGGGACTAGCGGGCCCAGGGACCCAGTACTTC,CASSSGLAGPGTQYF
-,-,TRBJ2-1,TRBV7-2,TGTGCCAGCAGCCCCTTTAACCATGAGCAGTTCTTC,CASSPFNHEQFF
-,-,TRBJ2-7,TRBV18,TGTGCCAGCTCACCTAGGCGTACCTACGAGCAGTACTTC,CASSPRRTYEQYF
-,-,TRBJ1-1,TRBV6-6,TGTGCCAGCAGTTACTCATCTGCTGAAGCTTTCTTT,CASSYSSAEAFF
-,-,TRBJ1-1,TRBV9,TGTGCCAGCGGAACCGGGACATTGAACACTGAAGCTTTCTTT,CASGTGTLNTEAFF
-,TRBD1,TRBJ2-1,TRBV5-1,TGCGCCAGCAGCCAGGGACAGGTTCGCTACAATGAGCAGTTCTTC,CASSQGQVRYNEQFF
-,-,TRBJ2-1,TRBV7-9,TGTGCCAGCAGCTTAGGCCGGACCGCAGGAGGTGAGCAGTTCTTC,CASSLGRTAGGEQFF
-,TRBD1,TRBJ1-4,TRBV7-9,TGTGCCAGCAGCTCCCAGAGTCAGGGGGCGGAAAAACTGTTTTTT,CASSSQSQGAEKLFF
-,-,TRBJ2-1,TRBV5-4,TGTGCCAGCAGCCCCCAAGGGCTCCTAGGGGATGAGCAGTTCTTC,CASSPQGLLGDEQFF
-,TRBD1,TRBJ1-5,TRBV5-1,TGCGCCAGCAGCCGGGACAGCGAGGGTCAGCCCCAGCATTTT,CASSRDSEGQPQHF
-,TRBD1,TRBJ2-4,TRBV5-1,TGCGCCAGCAGCCGACCAGAACAGGGGGCCAAAAACATTCAGTACTTC,CASSRPEQGAKNIQYF
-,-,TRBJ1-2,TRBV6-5,TGTGCCAGCAGTTACTCAGCCGGGGGCGGCTACACCTTC,CASSYSAGGGYTF
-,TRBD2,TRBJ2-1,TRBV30,TGTGCCTGGAGTACGAGACTAGCTAACAATGAGCAGTTCTTC,CAWSTRLANNEQFF
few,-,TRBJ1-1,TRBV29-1,TGCAGCACCTGGGATCGGACAGCCAACACTGAAGCTTTCTTT,CSTWDRTANTEAFF
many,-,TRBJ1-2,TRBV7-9,TGTGCCATCCCAAAAAGTTATGGCTACACCTTC,CAIPKSYGYTF
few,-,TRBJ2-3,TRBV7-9,TGTGCCAGCAGCTTAGCGGCAGGGAAAGATACGCAGTATTTT,CASSLAAGKDTQYF
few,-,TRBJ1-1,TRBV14,TGTGCCAGCAGCCAAAACACTGAAGCTTTCTTT,CASSQNTEAFF
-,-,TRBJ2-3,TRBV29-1,TGCAGCGTTGAGGGGTTAGCAACAGATACGCAGTATTTT,CSVEGLATDTQYF
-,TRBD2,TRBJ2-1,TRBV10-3,TGTGCCATCAGTGCCGGGACTAGCGGGAACAATGAGCAGTTCTTC,CAISAGTSGNNEQFF
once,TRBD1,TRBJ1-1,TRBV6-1,TGTGCCAGCAGTGAGGGGACAGGGTCGAACACTGAAGCTTTCTTT,CASSEGTGSNTEAFF
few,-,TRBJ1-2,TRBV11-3,TGTGCCATTCCATCAGTTCTGAACAGCCTCACTAACTATGGCTACACCTTC,CAIPSVLNSLTNYGYTF
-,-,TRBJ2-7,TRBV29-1,TGCAGCGTTGAAGATATGAGGTATTCAAACGAGCAGTACTTC,CSVEDMRYSNEQYF
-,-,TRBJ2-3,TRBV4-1,TGCGCCAGCAGCCATCCGGGCGATAGCAGCACAGATACGCAGTATTTT,CASSHPGDSSTDTQYF